A selection of T cell receptor beta chains follows, all from one sample in a study of response to subunit inactivated influenza vaccine. TCRdb itself ran the RT-PCR reads through MiXCR, one entry per CDR3 protein. This table holds over 450,000 distinct CDR3 sequences, approximately 12% found once. The starting material was PBMCs from blood, obtained about 6 weeks after vaccination. Receptors were obtained from a man aged 45 to 65 who received an inactivated influenza vaccine. Each CDR3 is given with its conserved first and last residue. Clone size is given for some rows only: seen once, a few or many times, or a class if the clone is expanded.

clone_size	v_call	j_call	cdr3_aa
few	TRBV2	TRBJ1-1	CASRLRGPTEAFF
-	TRBV11-2	TRBJ2-7	CASSLARAGEQYF
few	TRBV12-3/TRBV12-4	TRBJ2-5	CASSFSSGQETQYF
many	TRBV12-3/TRBV12-4	TRBJ2-7	CASREAGFLYEQYF
few	TRBV29-1	TRBJ2-7	CSVAGTSGTYEQYF
few	TRBV29-1	TRBJ2-1	CSVVGGVSNEQFF
-	TRBV7-8	TRBJ2-7	CASSLSRDNYEQYF
-	TRBV4-1	TRBJ2-7	CASSQDMGDGAGEQYF
-	TRBV6-1	TRBJ2-1	CASSPTGGAYNEQFF
-	TRBV9	TRBJ2-3	CASSAIPGTSGADTQYF
-	TRBV20-1	TRBJ2-3	CSARAGTSGVTDTQYF
few	TRBV5-1	TRBJ2-7	CASRTGTTSSYEQYF
-	TRBV5-1	TRBJ2-7	CASSFGASSDEQYF
many	TRBV12-3/TRBV12-4	TRBJ2-1	CASSHQLGNEQFF
-	TRBV18	TRBJ2-7	CASSPSREGLEQYF
few	TRBV5-1	TRBJ2-2	CASSRRTINTGELFF
-	TRBV7-8	TRBJ2-1	CASSPRTGRYNEQFF
-	TRBV5-1	TRBJ2-5	CVSSAGLMRETQYF
few	TRBV10-3	TRBJ2-2	CAISESRPSGTGELFF
-	TRBV10-3	TRBJ2-5	CAISGGTSWGETQYF
few	TRBV7-2	TRBJ1-2	CASSLEGWGGYTF
many	TRBV29-1	TRBJ2-2	CSVQERWARGRTGELFF
-	TRBV27	TRBJ2-1	CASSLSQMGRAEQFF
few	TRBV7-2	TRBJ2-2	CATSSGNTGELFF
few	TRBV6-2/TRBV6-3	TRBJ2-7	CASSLDYLLFEQYF
many	TRBV29-1	TRBJ2-2	CSVGQVNTGELFF
-	TRBV6-2/TRBV6-3	TRBJ2-2	CASSRTWAGEFLVNTGELFF
-	TRBV6-5	TRBJ1-1	CASSYSLGEIAEAFF
-	TRBV20-1	TRBJ1-2	CSAVIPNYGYTF
many	TRBV20-1	TRBJ2-3	CSALPRVSTDTQYF
few	TRBV12-3/TRBV12-4	TRBJ2-2	CASSSGQGAPTGELFF
few	TRBV6-2/TRBV6-3	TRBJ1-1	CASIKDRVNTEAFF
-	TRBV4-1	TRBJ1-1	CASWGGGTEAFF
many	TRBV7-9	TRBJ1-6	CASSLPGGSSPLHF
few	TRBV7-2	TRBJ2-1	CASSPSGGLEQFF
many	TRBV5-1	TRBJ2-1	CASSLVGGKGNEQFF
few	TRBV10-3	TRBJ2-1	CAISESSYNEQFF
few	TRBV5-5	TRBJ2-3	CASSHDRGRTDTQYF
-	TRBV5-1	TRBJ2-5	CASSQGTGQETQYF
-	TRBV9	TRBJ1-5	CASSVSGGNQPQHF
-	TRBV5-1	TRBJ2-1	CASSGTGSGSYNEQFF
-	TRBV20-1	TRBJ1-2	CSARVVDGYTF
many	TRBV10-1	TRBJ2-2	CASGTANTGELFF
few	TRBV6-2/TRBV6-3	TRBJ1-1	CASLRRDTTEAFF
many	TRBV4-2	TRBJ1-4	CASSPRAFGSYNEKLFF
few	TRBV27	TRBJ2-6	CASSRRRTGANVLTF
-	TRBV2	TRBJ2-1	CASRPLAGVSSYNEQFF
many	TRBV3-1	TRBJ2-7	CASSQWERDHEQYF